Below, one T cell receptor (beta chain) is given with its context. At one boundary the junction diverges from the germline segment, which might be a read error. Study donors comprised healthy, HIV-negative adults devoid of recent acute infection or vaccination. Each sample came from a Caucasian adult donor living in Nashville, Tennessee. This record comes from a study of shared clonotypes between healthy human individuals. CDR1 SGHDT and CDR2 YYEEEE come from the germline V gene. The CDR3 runs to 17 residues. The team ran DNA from unsorted PBMCs on ten immunoSEQ deep assay plates for sequencing. Study processing details: For the immunoSEQ data, sequences were junction-only without quality scores, so filtering differed. Generated by immunoSEQ multiplex PCR, the TCRdb table keeps only in-frame clones and is missing some. For V, J and clone size, that table is used; D and trimming come from the DNA. The sample records some 530,000 clones, roughly 80% being singletons.

This chain links TRBV5-6 with TRBJ2-1; 7 nucleotides line up with TRBD2. The receptor was isolated from a woman in her thirties or forties in good health. Some clones in this sample may be carry-over from other donors' samples. The specimen sequenced was PBMCs. CDR3 in DNA: TGTGCCGGCAGCTTGGAACTAGCGTATAGCTCCTACAATGAGCAGTTCTTC. It encodes CAGSLELAYSSYNEQFF.